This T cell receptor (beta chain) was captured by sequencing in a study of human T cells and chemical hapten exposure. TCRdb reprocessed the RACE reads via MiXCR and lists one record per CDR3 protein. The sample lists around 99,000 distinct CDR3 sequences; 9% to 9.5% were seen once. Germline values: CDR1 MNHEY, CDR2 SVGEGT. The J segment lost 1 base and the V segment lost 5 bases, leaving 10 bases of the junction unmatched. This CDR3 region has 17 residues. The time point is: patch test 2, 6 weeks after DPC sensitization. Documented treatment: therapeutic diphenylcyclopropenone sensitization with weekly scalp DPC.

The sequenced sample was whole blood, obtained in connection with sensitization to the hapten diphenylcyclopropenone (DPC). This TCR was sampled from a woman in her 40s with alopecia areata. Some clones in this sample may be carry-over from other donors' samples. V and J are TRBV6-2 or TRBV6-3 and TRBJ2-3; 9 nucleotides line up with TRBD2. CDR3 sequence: CASSRPRVAGGTDTQYF. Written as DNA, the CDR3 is TGTGCCAGCAGTAGACCGCGGGTAGCGGGAGGCACAGATACGCAGTATTTT.